The T cell receptor (beta chain) described here comes from a study of blood T cell repertoires in COVID-19. At the level of the study: Nucleic acid was either cDNA or gDNA, and it came from T cells, B-cell-depleted T cells, or PBMCs.

Looked up from germline, CDR1 is SNHLY and CDR2 is FYNNEI. V lost 5 bases and J 4 bases, leaving 11 bases between the germline ends. This CDR3 spans 13 amino acids. Membership in each cohort depended on participant-reported clinical history. Per the study methods: For nucleated cells, counts were estimated from reference gene primer amplification. Clones were read by immunoSEQ multiplex PCR, and TCRdb kept only the in-frame ones, dropping some. V and J calls and clone size are given by that table; D and trimming were obtained from the DNA. Here the sample spans 350,000 to 450,000 clones, more than 85% being singletons.

Sequenced material: PBMCs or T cells enriched from blood (not recorded which). This clonotype originated in a woman in her thirties or forties who had been exposed to COVID-19. The chain combines TRBV2 with TRBJ1-1; possibly TRBD1 for D (5 bases). CDR3 loop: CASSLQGGTEAFF. CDR3 coding DNA: TGTGCCAGCAGTCTTCAGGGAGGCACTGAAGCTTTCTTT.